One sample yielded the 12 T cell receptor beta chains listed below, sequenced in a study of T cells in women clearing cervical HPV infection. Profiling relied on immunoSEQ multiplex PCR, and the TCRdb table lists in-frame clones only, not all of them. The sample has approximately 25,000 clones. Input material: blood buffy coat. The origin of the receptors is a woman between 18 and 75 years old with a cervical HPV16 infection that either progressed to CIN3+ or cleared (not recorded which).

Regarding this clone: The read ends 3 residues shy of where the CDR3 ends; the end is completed using the germline J gene. This chain uses TRBV7-7 with TRBJ2-5, with D possibly being TRBD2 (6 bases). Germline V CDR1 and CDR2: SSHAT, FNYEAQ (reference sequence). This CDR3 spans 15 amino acids. The germline V and J ends were trimmed by 4 bases and 2 bases, with 14 bases remaining between them. The sequenced CDR3 bases are TGTGCCAGCAGCTCTGGACGGGGGTTACAAGAGACC. Translated: CASSSGRGLQET. The full CDR3 protein reads CASSSGRGLQETQYF.

Comment on this clone: Sequencing ends 3 residues short of the CDR3 end; the germline J gene provides the rest. The gene calls are TRBV19 and TRBJ1-1; 7 bases line up with TRBD1. J was trimmed by 4 bases and V by 7 bases; bases with no gene match: 3. The CDR3 runs to 12 residues. Per the germline V gene, CDR1 is LNHDA and CDR2 is SQIVND (reference sequence). CDR3 DNA (partial): TGTGCCAGTAATGACAGGGCCACTGAA. It encodes CASNDRATE. The CDR3, in full, reads CASNDRATEAFF. The entire variable domain, with the rest obtained from reference TRBV19 and TRBJ1-1, is as follows: DGGITQSPKYLFRKEGQNVTLSCEQNLNHDAMYWYRQDPGQGLRLIYYSQIVNDFQKGDIAEGYSVSREKKESFPLTVTSAQKNPTAFYLCASNDRATEAFFGQGTRLTVV.

As for this clone: The read ends 3 residues before the CDR3 terminus; that terminus is restored from the germline J gene. The chain is built from TRBV12-3 or TRBV12-4 and TRBJ2-2, with 7 bases that match TRBD1. This CDR3 has 15 residues. V trimming: 6 bases; J trimming: 9 bases; junction bases outside the gene matches: 13. CDR3 loop: CASRIPGQRGRELFF. Partial CDR3 DNA: TGTGCCAGCAGAATTCCGGGACAGCGAGGCAGGGAG.

Worth noting for this clone: Read coverage stops 3 residues before the CDR3 terminus; the germline J gene supplies the remainder. The chain recombines TRBV20-1 with TRBJ1-4, with 7 bases fitting TRBD1. Germline lookup yields CDR1 DFQATT and CDR2 SNEGSKA (reference sequence). The CDR3 is 13 residues long. The ends lost 6 bases at V and 3 bases at J; junction bases unmatched: 4. Incomplete CDR3 DNA: TGCAGTGCCGGGACAGCGCCTAATGAAAAA. Amino acids: CSAGTAPNEK. The complete CDR3 sequence is CSAGTAPNEKLFF.

Note on this clone: With the read ending 3 residues before the CDR3 end, the germline J gene is used to fill in that end. The chain links TRBV2 to TRBJ1-5, with D unclear. CDR3 size: 13 residues. The ends were cut back, 6 bases at V and 0 bases at J, with 6 bases in the middle. Germline V lookup: CDR1 SNHLY, CDR2 FYNNEI. Incomplete CDR3 DNA: TGTGCCAGCAGAGCTGATAGCAATCAGCCC. Its protein product is CASRADSNQP. The entire CDR3 protein reads CASRADSNQPQHF.

As to this clone: The CDR3 goes on 3 residues after the read ends, and that part is filled in from the germline J gene. Other DNA sequences of this sample code for an identical CDR3. V and J are TRBV5-1 and TRBJ1-4, with TRBD1 as a possible D gene (5 bases). There are 14 residues in the CDR3. Germline-derived CDR1 and CDR2 are SGHRS and YFSETQ. The ends were cut back, 0 bases at V and 2 bases at J, with 5 bases in the middle. The CDR3 reads CASSLGQTNEKLFF. The CDR3 DNA, read in part, is TGCGCCAGCAGCTTGGGACAGACTAATGAAAAA.

As concerns this clone: Read sequence stops 3 residues before the CDR3 end, and the germline J gene provides the missing end. The gene calls are TRBV9 and TRBJ2-5; D unresolved. Germline assignment: CDR1 SGDLS and CDR2 YYNGEE. The CDR3 is 14 residues long. V dropped 0 bases and J dropped 4 bases, with 10 bases sitting between them. The DNA read from the CDR3 is TGTGCCAGCAGCGTAGGGGCAGGTGGAGAGACC. Protein sequence: CASSVGAGGET. The entire CDR3 is CASSVGAGGETQYF.

Comments on this clone: The CDR3 end lies 3 residues beyond the end of the read and is filled in from the germline J gene. This chain links TRBV5-1 with TRBJ2-7; 7 bases are a match to TRBD1. The length of the CDR3 is 18 residues. V lost 0 bases and J lost 4; bases outside the gene matches: 16. In germline, CDR1 is SGHRS, CDR2 YFSETQ. CDR3 in amino acids: CASSLGQGVVSSRYEQYF. CDR3 DNA (partial): TGCGCCAGCAGCTTGGGACAGGGCGTCGTGTCATCGCGGTACGAG. The full variable domain, rest sourced from reference TRBV5-1 and TRBJ2-7, is KAGVTQTPRYLIKTRGQQVTLSCSPISGHRSVSWYQQTPGQGLQFLFEYFSETQRNKGNFPGRFSGRQFSNSRSEMNVSTLELGDSALYLCASSLGQGVVSSRYEQYFGPGTRLTVT.

Of note for this clone: The read terminates 3 residues before the CDR3 end, so the remaining end is supplied by the germline J gene. The rearrangement uses TRBV5-4 and TRBJ2-1, with TRBD2 identical over 13 bases. The trim removed 4 bases at V and 8 bases at J, leaving 6 bases unmatched. Germline values: CDR1 SGHNT, CDR2 YYREEE (reference sequence). CDR3 length equals 15 residues. The DNA read from the CDR3 is TGTGCCAGCAGCCCCCGGACTAGCGGGAGTCATGAG. This codes for CASSPRTSGSHE. The full CDR3 is CASSPRTSGSHEQFF.

A remark on this clone: Sequencing ends 3 residues short of the CDR3 end; the germline J gene provides the rest. The gene calls are TRBV20-1 and TRBJ1-1, with D perhaps TRBD1 (6 bases). The ends were cut back, 3 bases at V and 1 base at J, with 15 bases in the middle. The CDR3 has 15 amino acids. CDR1 and CDR2 (germline): DFQATT, SNEGSKA (reference sequence). The CDR3: CSASSRGAANTEAFF. The CDR3 DNA, read in part, is TGCAGTGCTAGCTCTCGGGGGGCTGCGAACACTGAA.

The CDR3: CASRRDRESSPLFF. The CDR3 bases that were read are TGTGCCAGCAGGCGGGACAGGGAAAGTTCACCA. The rearrangement joins TRBV2 to TRBJ1-4, with 9 bases that match TRBD1. The DNA ends 3 residues before the CDR3 does, and the rest of the CDR3 is filled in from the germline J gene. The length of the CDR3 is 14 residues. Germline loops: CDR1 SNHLY, CDR2 FYNNEI.

As regards this clone: The read falls 3 residues short of the CDR3 end, and the missing part is taken from the germline J gene. The chain joins TRBV5-1 to TRBJ2-7; unclear D gene. Looked up from germline, CDR1 is SGHRS and CDR2 is YFSETQ. The CDR3 has 13 residues. Trimming removed 0 bases from V and 5 bases from J, with 9 bases in between. CDR3 DNA (partial): TGCGCCAGCAGCTTGGGTTTCTACCACGAG. It yields the protein CASSLGFYHE. Given in full, the CDR3 is CASSLGFYHEQYF.